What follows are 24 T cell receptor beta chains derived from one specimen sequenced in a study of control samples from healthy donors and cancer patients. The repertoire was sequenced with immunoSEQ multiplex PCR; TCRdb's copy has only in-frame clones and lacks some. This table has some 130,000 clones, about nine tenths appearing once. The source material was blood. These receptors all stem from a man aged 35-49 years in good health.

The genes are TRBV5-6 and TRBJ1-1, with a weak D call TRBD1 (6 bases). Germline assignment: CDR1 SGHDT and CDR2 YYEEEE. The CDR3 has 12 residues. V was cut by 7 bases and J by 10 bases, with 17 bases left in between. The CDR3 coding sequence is TGTGCCAGCGGAGTATACAGGGAATTAGCTTTCTTT. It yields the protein CASGVYRELAFF.

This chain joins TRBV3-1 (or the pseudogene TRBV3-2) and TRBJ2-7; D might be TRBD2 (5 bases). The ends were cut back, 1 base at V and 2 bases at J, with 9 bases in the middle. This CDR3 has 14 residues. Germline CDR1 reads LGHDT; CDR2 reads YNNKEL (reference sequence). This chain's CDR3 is CASSQVRETYEQYF. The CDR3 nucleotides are TGTGCCAGCAGCCAAGTCCGGGAAACCTACGAGCAGTACTTC.

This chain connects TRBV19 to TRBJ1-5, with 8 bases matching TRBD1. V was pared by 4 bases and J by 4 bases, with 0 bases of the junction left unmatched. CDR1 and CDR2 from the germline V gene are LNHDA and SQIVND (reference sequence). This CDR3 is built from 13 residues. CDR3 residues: CASSNRGNQPQHF. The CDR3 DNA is TGTGCCAGTAGTAACAGGGGGAATCAGCCCCAGCATTTT.

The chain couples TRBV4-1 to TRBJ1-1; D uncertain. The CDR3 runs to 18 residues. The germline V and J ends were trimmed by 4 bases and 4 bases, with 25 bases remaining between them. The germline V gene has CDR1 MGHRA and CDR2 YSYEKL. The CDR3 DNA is TGCGCCAGCAGCCCCTACGAGGGAGGTTTAGGCGCGGGCACTGAAGCTTTCTTT. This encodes CASSPYEGGLGAGTEAFF.

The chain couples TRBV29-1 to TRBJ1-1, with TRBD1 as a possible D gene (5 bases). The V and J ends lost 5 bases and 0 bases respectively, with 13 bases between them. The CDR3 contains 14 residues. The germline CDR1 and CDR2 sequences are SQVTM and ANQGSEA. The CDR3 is CSVTPGPMNTEAFF. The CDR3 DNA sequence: TGCAGCGTTACTCCGGGACCGATGAACACTGAAGCTTTCTTT.

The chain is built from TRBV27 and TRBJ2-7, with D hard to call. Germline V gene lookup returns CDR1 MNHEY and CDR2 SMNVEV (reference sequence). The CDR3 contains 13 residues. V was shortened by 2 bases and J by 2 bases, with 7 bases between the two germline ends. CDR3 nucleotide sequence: TGTGCCAGCAGTTTAGACGGACCCTACGAGCAGTACTTC. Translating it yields CASSLDGPYEQYF.

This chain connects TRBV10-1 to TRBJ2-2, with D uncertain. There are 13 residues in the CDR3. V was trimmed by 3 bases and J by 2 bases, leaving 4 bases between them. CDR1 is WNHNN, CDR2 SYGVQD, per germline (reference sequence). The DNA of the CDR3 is TGCGCCAGCAGTGATCGCAACACCGGGGAGCTGTTTTTT. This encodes CASSDRNTGELFF.

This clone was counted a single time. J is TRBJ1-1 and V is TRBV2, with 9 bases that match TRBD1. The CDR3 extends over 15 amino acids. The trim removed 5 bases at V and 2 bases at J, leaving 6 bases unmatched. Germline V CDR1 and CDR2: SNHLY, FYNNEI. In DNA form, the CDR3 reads TGTGCCAGCAGTTTACAGGGGGCGGGAAACACTGAAGCTTTCTTT. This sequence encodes CASSLQGAGNTEAFF.

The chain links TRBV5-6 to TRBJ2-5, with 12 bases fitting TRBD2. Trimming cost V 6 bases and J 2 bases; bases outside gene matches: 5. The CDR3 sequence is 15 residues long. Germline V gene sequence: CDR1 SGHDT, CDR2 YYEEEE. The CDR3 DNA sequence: TGTGCCAGCACAATGGGACTAGCGGGTCAAGAGACCCAGTACTTC. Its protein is CASTMGLAGQETQYF.

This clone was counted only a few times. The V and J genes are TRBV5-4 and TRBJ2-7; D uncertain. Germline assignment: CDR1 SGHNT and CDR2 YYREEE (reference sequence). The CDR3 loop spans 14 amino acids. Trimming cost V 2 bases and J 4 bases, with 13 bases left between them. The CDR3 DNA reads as TGTGCCAGCAGCTTCGGTACCGATGGATACGAGCAGTACTTC. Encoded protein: CASSFGTDGYEQYF.

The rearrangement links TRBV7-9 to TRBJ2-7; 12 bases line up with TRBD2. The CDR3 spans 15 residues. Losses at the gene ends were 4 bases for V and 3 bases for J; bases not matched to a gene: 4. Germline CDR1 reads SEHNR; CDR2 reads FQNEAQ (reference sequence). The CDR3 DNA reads TGTGCCAGCAGCTCTCCGACTAGCGGGGGCTACGAGCAGTACTTC. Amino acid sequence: CASSSPTSGGYEQYF.

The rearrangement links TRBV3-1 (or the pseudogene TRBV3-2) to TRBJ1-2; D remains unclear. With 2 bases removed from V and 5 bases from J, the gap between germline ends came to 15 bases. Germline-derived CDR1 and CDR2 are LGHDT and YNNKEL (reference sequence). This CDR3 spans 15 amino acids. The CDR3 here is CASSQRRGLGYGYTF. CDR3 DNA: TGTGCCAGCAGCCAACGTCGGGGATTAGGATATGGCTACACCTTC.

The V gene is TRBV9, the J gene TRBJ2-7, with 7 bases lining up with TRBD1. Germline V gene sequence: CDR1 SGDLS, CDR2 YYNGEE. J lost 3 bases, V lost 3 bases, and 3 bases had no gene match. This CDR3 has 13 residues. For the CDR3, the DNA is TGTGCCAGCAGCGGACGACAGGGCTACGAGCAGTACTTC. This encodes CASSGRQGYEQYF.

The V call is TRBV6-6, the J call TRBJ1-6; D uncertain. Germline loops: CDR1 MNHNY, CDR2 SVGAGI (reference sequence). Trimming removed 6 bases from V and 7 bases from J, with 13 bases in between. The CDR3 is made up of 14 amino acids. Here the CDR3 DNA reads TGTGCCAGCAGCCTTACAGAGAGAAATTCACCCCTCCACTTT. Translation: CASSLTERNSPLHF.

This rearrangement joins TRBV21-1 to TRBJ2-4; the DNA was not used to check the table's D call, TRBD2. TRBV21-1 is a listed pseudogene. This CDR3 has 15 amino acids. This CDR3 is CATGGYRVAKNIQYF. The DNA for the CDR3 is TGTGCCACGGGGGGATACAGGGTAGCCAAAAACATTCAGTACTTC.

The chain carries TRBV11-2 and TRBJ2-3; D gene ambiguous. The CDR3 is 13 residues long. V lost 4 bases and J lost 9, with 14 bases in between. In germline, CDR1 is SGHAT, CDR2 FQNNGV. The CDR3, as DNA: TGTGCCAGCAGCTACGGAAGGGCCTCAACGCAGTATTTT. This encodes CASSYGRASTQYF.

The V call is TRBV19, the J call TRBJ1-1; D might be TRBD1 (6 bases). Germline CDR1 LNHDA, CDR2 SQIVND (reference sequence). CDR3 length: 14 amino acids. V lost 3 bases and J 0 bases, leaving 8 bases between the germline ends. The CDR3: CASSIRGLNTEAFF. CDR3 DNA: TGTGCCAGTAGTATCAGGGGTCTGAACACTGAAGCTTTCTTT.

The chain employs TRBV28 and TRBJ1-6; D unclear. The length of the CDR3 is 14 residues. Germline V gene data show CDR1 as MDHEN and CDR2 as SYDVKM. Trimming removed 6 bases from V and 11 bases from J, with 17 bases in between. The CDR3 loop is CASRRASPFPPLHF. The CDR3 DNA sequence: TGTGCCAGCAGGCGGGCCAGCCCATTCCCACCCCTCCACTTT.

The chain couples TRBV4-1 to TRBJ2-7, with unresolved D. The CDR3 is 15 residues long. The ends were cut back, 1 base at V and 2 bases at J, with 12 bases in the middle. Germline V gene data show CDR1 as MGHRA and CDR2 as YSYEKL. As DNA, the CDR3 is TGCGCCAGCAGCCAAGTTCGTGACCCCACCTACGAGCAGTACTTC. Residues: CASSQVRDPTYEQYF.

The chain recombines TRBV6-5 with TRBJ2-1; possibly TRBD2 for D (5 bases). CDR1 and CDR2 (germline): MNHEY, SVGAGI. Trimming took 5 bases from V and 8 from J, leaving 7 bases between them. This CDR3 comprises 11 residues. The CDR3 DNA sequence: TGTGCCAGCAGTAGTAGCGATGAGCAGTTCTTC. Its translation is CASSSSDEQFF.

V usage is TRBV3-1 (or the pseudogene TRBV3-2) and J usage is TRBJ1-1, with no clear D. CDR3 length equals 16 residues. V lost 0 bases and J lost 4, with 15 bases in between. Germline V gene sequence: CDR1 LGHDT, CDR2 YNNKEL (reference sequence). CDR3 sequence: CASSQELAGIGTEAFF. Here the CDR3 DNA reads TGTGCCAGCAGCCAAGAGTTGGCTGGTATCGGCACTGAAGCTTTCTTT.

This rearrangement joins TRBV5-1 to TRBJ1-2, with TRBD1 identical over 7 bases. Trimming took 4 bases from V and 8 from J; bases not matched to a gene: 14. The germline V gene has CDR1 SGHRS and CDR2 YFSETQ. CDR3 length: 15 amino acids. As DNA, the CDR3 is TGCGCCAGCAGCCGAACAGGACAGGCCTCCGAGGGCTACACCTTC. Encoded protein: CASSRTGQASEGYTF.

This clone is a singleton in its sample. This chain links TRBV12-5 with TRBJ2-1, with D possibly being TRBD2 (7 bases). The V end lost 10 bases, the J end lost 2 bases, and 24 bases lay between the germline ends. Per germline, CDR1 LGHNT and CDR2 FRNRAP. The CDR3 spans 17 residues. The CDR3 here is CATGEGDLLGAYNEQFF. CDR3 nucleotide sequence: TGTGCTACCGGGGAGGGGGACCTCCTAGGGGCCTACAATGAGCAGTTCTTC.

CDR3 in amino acids: CASSPDRRKQYF. The DNA of the CDR3 is TGTGCCAGCAGTCCAGACAGGCGCAAGCAGTACTTC. This chain uses TRBV2 with TRBJ2-7; D perhaps matches TRBD1 (6 bases). Per the germline V gene, CDR1 is SNHLY and CDR2 is FYNNEI. Deletions cut 5 bases from V and 8 bases from J, with 13 bases between. CDR3 length equals 12 residues.